This T cell receptor beta chain emerged from a study of cytomegalovirus exposure and HLA in healthy donors. This clone was observed a few times. The primer mix had 60 Vbeta and 13 Jbeta primers. The data were produced by immunoSEQ multiplex PCR, yet TCRdb's version contains in-frame clones alone and is incomplete. The sample carries roughly 150,000 clones, around a tenth recorded once. Germline assignment: CDR1 MNHNY and CDR2 SVGAGI (reference sequence). Losses at the gene ends were 4 bases for V and 1 base for J; bases not matched to a gene: 6. The CDR3 totals 16 residues. Input material: PBMCs. This TCR came from a male donor in good health and CMV-seronegative. The chain links TRBV6-6 to TRBJ2-1; TRBD1 matches 8 bases. CDR3 loop: CASSLLGTGSYNEQFF. In DNA, the CDR3 is TGTGCCAGCAGTTTATTAGGGACAGGATCCTACAATGAGCAGTTCTTC.